The 27 T cell receptor beta chains listed next were all sequenced from one sample in a study of glioma-infiltrating T cells after dendritic cell vaccination. Data came from immunoSEQ multiplex PCR; TCRdb stores just in-frame clones and leaves some out. The repertoire has around 100,000 clones, 75% to 85% of them found once; the top ten carry 9.5% to 15%. The sample here was blood, taken before dendritic cell vaccination. Receptors were obtained from a human donor with glioblastoma.

The chain uses TRBV29-1 and TRBJ2-5; tentative D call: TRBD1 (5 bases). The end of the DNA aligns better with TRBJ2-7, so the J call may be wrong. CDR3 length equals 13 residues. Looked up from germline, CDR1 is SQVTM and CDR2 is ANQGSEA. CDR3 protein: CSVAQGLFYEQYF. The DNA for the CDR3 is TGCAGCGTTGCCCAGGGATTGTTCTACGAGCAGTACTTC.

The V and J genes are TRBV6-5 and TRBJ2-1; 8 bases map to TRBD2. The CDR3 covers 16 residues. The V gene end was trimmed by 0 bases and the J gene end by 5 bases; junction bases not matched to a gene: 6. Looked up from germline, CDR1 is MNHEY and CDR2 is SVGAGI. In nucleotides, the CDR3 is TGTGCCAGCAGTTACTCGATTGCGGGGGGAAACAATGAGCAGTTCTTC. Translation gives CASSYSIAGGNNEQFF.

This clone was seen a single time. J is TRBJ2-7 and V is TRBV5-1; a weak D match, TRBD1 (5 bases). CDR1 is SGHRS, CDR2 YFSETQ, per germline. V was clipped by 4 bases and J by 0 bases, with 11 bases between them. The CDR3 is 14 residues long. The CDR3 here is CASSPRRGSYEQYF. CDR3 sequence (DNA): TGCGCCAGCAGCCCTCGAAGGGGCTCCTACGAGCAGTACTTC.

The J gene is TRBJ1-4, the V gene TRBV25-1; D is perhaps TRBD1 (5 bases). The ends were cut back, 1 base at V and 8 bases at J, with 14 bases in the middle. In germline, CDR1 is MGHDK, CDR2 SYGVNS. The CDR3 sequence is 15 residues long. DNA for the CDR3: TGTGCCAGCAGTGAATTTAGGGGAAAAGGGGAAAAACTGTTTTTT. Its translation: CASSEFRGKGEKLFF.

The chain joins TRBV5-6 to TRBJ2-2, with TRBD2 identical over 8 bases. V dropped 2 bases and J dropped 7; count of bases not matched to a gene: 7. The CDR3 spans 15 residues. Germline V gene sequence: CDR1 SGHDT, CDR2 YYEEEE. The CDR3 DNA follows: TGTGCCAGCAGCTTCGAGCGGGGGACGGGCGGGGAGCTGTTTTTT. Translating gives CASSFERGTGGELFF.

V and J are TRBV19 and TRBJ1-2; no reliable D call. Trimming left V 7 bases short and J 4 bases short, with 16 bases between. In germline, CDR1 is LNHDA, CDR2 SQIVND (reference sequence). The CDR3 totals 14 residues. The CDR3 region is CASKPPTAFYGYTF. The CDR3 DNA is TGTGCCAGTAAGCCCCCAACAGCTTTCTATGGCTACACCTTC.

The chain links TRBV11-3 to TRBJ2-7; 9 nucleotides match TRBD2. After removal of 1 base from V and 0 bases from J, the junction contained 10 bases not matched to a gene. Per the germline V gene, CDR1 is SGHNT and CDR2 is YENEEA. The CDR3 runs 18 residues. The CDR3, as DNA: TGTGCCAGCAGCTTAGGAGGACTAGCGCCGATGAGCTCCTACGAGCAGTACTTC. Translation: CASSLGGLAPMSSYEQYF.

This clone was counted only a few times. The chain uses TRBV27 and TRBJ2-1; a weak D match, TRBD2 (6 bases). The CDR3 covers 15 residues. CDR1 is MNHEY and CDR2 is SMNVEV in the germline V gene (reference sequence). V dropped 5 bases and J dropped 8 bases, with 19 bases sitting between them. The CDR3 is CASSELAGRGDEQFF. The CDR3 DNA is TGTGCCAGCAGTGAACTAGCAGGGCGGGGCGATGAGCAGTTCTTC.

The chain links TRBV18 to TRBJ1-1; 10 nucleotides agree with TRBD1. The trim removed 5 bases at V and 0 bases at J, leaving 15 bases unmatched. The CDR3 covers 19 residues. Germline loops: CDR1 KGHSH, CDR2 LQKENI. CDR3 protein: CASSSLSGTGDFLNTEAFF. In DNA form, the CDR3 reads TGTGCCAGCTCATCTCTATCCGGGACAGGGGACTTCTTGAACACTGAAGCTTTCTTT.

V and J are TRBV5-8 and TRBJ2-2; 7 nucleotides align to TRBD2. This CDR3 has 16 residues. The germline CDR1 and CDR2 sequences are SGHTS and YDEGEE. V shed 2 bases and J 3 bases; nucleotides not matched to a gene: 7. CDR3 sequence (DNA): TGTGCCAGCAGCTTATACGTTGCGGGGGACACCGGGGAGCTGTTTTTT. This sequence encodes CASSLYVAGDTGELFF.

This clone was seen only a few times. V and J are TRBV11-2 and TRBJ2-3, with 9 bases lining up with TRBD2. The germline V gene has CDR1 SGHAT and CDR2 FQNNGV. The CDR3 is made up of 14 amino acids. The trim removed 5 bases at V and 3 bases at J, leaving 3 bases unmatched. As DNA, the CDR3 is TGTGCCAGCAGCCCGGGACTAGCTACAGATACGCAGTATTTT. It specifies CASSPGLATDTQYF.

The chain couples TRBV11-2 to TRBJ2-5; D remains unclear. Gene TRBJ2-7 matches the end of the DNA better, so the J call may be wrong. CDR1 SGHAT and CDR2 FQNNGV come from the germline V gene. This CDR3 has 10 amino acids. The CDR3 coding sequence is TGTGCCAGCAGCCGAAGCGAGCAGTACTTC. Translating gives CASSRSEQYF.

The rearrangement uses TRBV7-8 and TRBJ1-3; D gene uncertain. Germline V lookup: CDR1 SGHVS, CDR2 FQNEAQ. V was trimmed by 0 bases and J by 10 bases, leaving 10 bases between them. The CDR3 runs to 13 residues. The CDR3: CASSLAERETIYF. The CDR3 DNA is TGTGCCAGCAGCTTAGCGGAAAGGGAGACCATATATTTT.

This rearrangement joins TRBV11-3 to TRBJ2-7; TRBD2 might be the D (5 bases). The germline CDR1 and CDR2 sequences are SGHNT and YENEEA. V lost 5 bases, J lost 6 bases, and 20 bases lay in between. The CDR3 totals 15 residues. The CDR3 sequence is CASSPDPGTSSEQYF. The DNA for the CDR3 is TGTGCCAGCAGCCCAGATCCGGGAACCTCATCCGAGCAGTACTTC.

The CDR3 coding sequence is TGTGCCAGCAGTGAAACAGGGGCCTATGGGTACGAGCAGTACTTC. It yields the protein CASSETGAYGYEQYF. The V gene is TRBV6-1, the J gene TRBJ2-7; 7 bases agree with TRBD1. With 2 bases clipped from V and 4 bases from J, the junction kept 8 bases outside the gene matches. CDR3 length equals 15 residues. CDR1 and CDR2 (germline): MNHNS, SASEGT.

This chain connects TRBV11-3 to TRBJ1-2; 7 bases map to TRBD1. The germline V gene encodes CDR1 SGHNT and CDR2 YENEEA. The CDR3 totals 15 residues. V dropped 5 bases and J dropped 5; count of bases not matched to a gene: 11. CDR3 bases: TGTGCCAGCAGCCGAAGGGGGCGGCAGGAGTATGGCTACACCTTC. Its translation: CASSRRGRQEYGYTF. Combining the CDR3 with reference TRBV11-3 and TRBJ1-2 gives the whole variable domain EAGVVQSPRYKIIEKKQPVAFWCNPISGHNTLYWYLQNLGQGPELLIRYENEEAVDDSQLPKDRFSAERLKGVDSTLKIQPAELGDSAVYLCASSRRGRQEYGYTFGSGTRLTVV.

This clone occurred a few times. This chain joins TRBV10-3 and TRBJ2-2, with D possibly matching TRBD1 (5 bases). The CDR3 contains 15 residues. Trimming removed 0 bases at V and 6 bases at J, with 11 bases between. CDR1 and CDR2 from the germline V gene are ENHRY and SYGVKD. In nucleotides, the CDR3 is TGTGCCATCAGTGAGTCGGGGCTCCCCCCCGGGGAGCTGTTTTTT. Its translation: CAISESGLPPGELFF.

The rearrangement uses TRBV6-1 and TRBJ2-5, with 8 nucleotides matching TRBD2. TRBJ2-7 explains the end of the DNA better; the J call may be wrong. This CDR3 has 16 amino acids. Germline loops: CDR1 MNHNS, CDR2 SASEGT. For the CDR3, the DNA is TGTGCCAGCAGTGCCCTGGGTAGCGGGGAGCTTTACGAGCAGTACTTC. Protein product: CASSALGSGELYEQYF.

This chain uses TRBV9 with TRBJ1-5, with D perhaps TRBD1 (6 bases). This CDR3 has 15 amino acids. The V gene's germline CDR1 is SGDLS and CDR2 YYNGEE. The germline V and J ends were trimmed by 5 bases and 3 bases, with 15 bases remaining between them. Written as DNA, the CDR3 is TGTGCCAGCAGTTCCTCTGGGGGCCTCAATCAGCCCCAGCATTTT. It yields the protein CASSSSGGLNQPQHF.

This clone was seen more than once but under ten times. The rearrangement joins TRBV19 to TRBJ2-7; D gene unclear. Deletions cut 3 bases from V and 1 base from J, with 10 bases between. The CDR3 is 14 residues long. The germline V gene has CDR1 LNHDA and CDR2 SQIVND (reference sequence). CDR3 amino acids: CASSMGPGSYEQYF. DNA for the CDR3: TGTGCCAGTAGTATGGGTCCGGGTTCCTACGAGCAGTACTTC.

The chain couples TRBV6-1 to TRBJ1-1; maybe TRBD1 (6 bases). V was pared by 6 bases and J by 11 bases, with 13 bases between. Germline-derived CDR1 and CDR2 are MNHNS and SASEGT. This CDR3 region has 11 residues. CDR3: CASSPTGIAFF. DNA for the CDR3: TGTGCCAGCAGCCCTACAGGGATCGCTTTCTTT.

The rearrangement joins TRBV6-4 to TRBJ1-1; the match to TRBD1 covers 9 bases. The V gene's germline CDR1 is MRHNA and CDR2 SNTAGT. This CDR3 is 14 amino acids long. With V trimmed by 0 bases and J by 11 bases, 7 bases remained unmatched. The CDR3 bases are TGTGCCAGCAGTGACTCAGGACAGGGGTCTTCGGCTTTCTTT. This codes for CASSDSGQGSSAFF.

The genes are TRBV19 and TRBJ2-1; TRBD2 matches at 8 bases. V lost 6 bases to trimming and J lost 5 bases; unmatched junction nucleotides: 3. The CDR3 is made up of 13 amino acids. CDR1 and CDR2 (germline): LNHDA, SQIVND (reference sequence). DNA for the CDR3: TGTGCCAGTAGCGGGGGGGAAAACAATGAGCAGTTCTTC. Its translation is CASSGGENNEQFF.

This chain links TRBV10-2 with TRBJ2-1, with 8 nucleotides matching TRBD2. Germline assignment: CDR1 WSHSY and CDR2 SAAADI. V shed 2 bases and J 9 bases; nucleotides not matched to a gene: 6. The CDR3 has 14 residues. As DNA, the CDR3 is TGCGCCAGCAGTGAGGGTAGCGGGGATGGTGAGCAGTTCTTC. It encodes CASSEGSGDGEQFF.

The chain uses TRBV18 and TRBJ1-1; D gene uncertain. V was clipped by 4 bases and J by 7 bases, with 13 bases between them. The CDR3 has 13 residues. The germline V gene has CDR1 KGHSH and CDR2 LQKENI. This chain's CDR3 is CASSLSPGREAFF. The CDR3 coding sequence is TGTGCCAGCTCACTATCTCCGGGTCGTGAAGCTTTCTTT.

V and J are TRBV7-2 and TRBJ1-1; D is unclear. Trimming shortened V by 1 base and J by 3 bases, and 12 bases separated the two germline ends. The CDR3 extends over 15 amino acids. CDR1 is SGHTA and CDR2 is FQGNSA in the germline V gene. The CDR3 DNA sequence: TGTGCCAGCAGCTTAGATGGCACTGCGGACACTGAAGCTTTCTTT. Translated: CASSLDGTADTEAFF. The full variable domain, in which reference TRBV7-2 and TRBJ1-1 provide the parts outside the CDR3, is GAGVSQSPSNKVTEKGKDVELRCDPISGHTALYWYRQSLGQGLEFLIYFQGNSAPDKSGLPSDRFSAERTGGSVSTLTIQRTQQEDSAVYLCASSLDGTADTEAFFGQGTRLTVV.

CDR3 protein: CASSLTGPDEAFF. In DNA, the CDR3 is TGTGCCAGCAGCCTGACAGGGCCCGATGAAGCTTTCTTT. This chain connects TRBV4-2 to TRBJ1-1, with 7 bases matching TRBD1. The V segment lost 4 bases and the J segment 7 bases; nucleotides outside the gene matches: 6. This CDR3 region has 13 residues. Germline V CDR1 and CDR2: LGHNA, YNFKEQ.